This passage covers 16 T cell receptor beta chains from one sample sequenced in a study of T cells in Graves' hyperthyroidism and ophthalmopathy. RNA transcripts yielded amplified TCR beta CDR3 regions. TCR CDR3 underwent first-round RT-PCR with the HTBI primer set. TCRdb reprocessed the multiplex PCR reads via MiXCR and lists one record per CDR3 protein. The sample holds about 680,000 distinct CDR3 sequences, around 40% seen once. Sample: blood. Receptors were obtained from a woman aged 40-49 years with Graves' hyperthyroidism.

CDR3 region: CASSINGEVGYYGYTF. The CDR3, as DNA: TGTGCCAGTAGTATTAATGGGGAGGTTGGCTACTATGGCTACACCTTC. The chain is built from TRBV19 and TRBJ1-2, with D unclear. The CDR3 is made up of 16 amino acids. Deletions cut 3 bases from V and 3 bases from J, with 17 bases between. Germline V gene data show CDR1 as LNHDA and CDR2 as SQIVND (reference sequence).

This clonotype was recorded only once. V and J are TRBV9 and TRBJ2-7; maybe TRBD1 (5 bases). Germline-derived CDR1 and CDR2 are SGDLS and YYNGEE. There are 14 residues in the CDR3. Trimming shortened V by 4 bases and J by 0 bases, and 11 bases separated the two germline ends. CDR3 loop: CASSRGSSSYEQYF. CDR3 in DNA: TGTGCCAGCAGCAGGGGATCAAGCTCCTACGAGCAGTACTTC.

This clonotype was observed many times. The J gene is TRBJ1-5, the V gene TRBV7-8, with D possibly being TRBD1 (5 bases). Trimming pared 3 bases from V and 4 bases from J, leaving 13 bases between. The CDR3 contains 15 residues. The germline gives CDR1 SGHVS, CDR2 FQNEAQ. In nucleotides, the CDR3 is TGTGCCAGCAGCTTTGTGGAAGGGACTAATCAGCCCCAGCATTTT. As protein: CASSFVEGTNQPQHF.

This clonotype turned up a few times. The chain recombines TRBV12-3 or TRBV12-4 with TRBJ1-1; the match to TRBD1 covers 10 bases. The junction had 11 bases not matched to a gene; V was cut back by 3 bases and J by 10 bases. This CDR3 region has 15 residues. The CDR3 protein is CASSFTPGTGAGAFF. The CDR3 DNA follows: TGTGCCAGCAGTTTCACCCCCGGGACAGGGGCAGGAGCTTTCTTT.

This clonotype has ten or more counts. This rearrangement joins TRBV29-1 to TRBJ1-2, with TRBD1 matching 8 bases. The germline V gene encodes CDR1 SQVTM and CDR2 ANQGSEA. After removal of 6 bases from V and 3 bases from J, the junction contained 6 bases not matched to a gene. This CDR3 has 13 amino acids. The CDR3 DNA is TGCAGCGTCCTGGACAGGGACGACTATGGCTACACCTTC. Translating it yields CSVLDRDDYGYTF.

This chain links TRBV6-6 with TRBJ2-2, with a tentative D call TRBD2 (5 bases). With 6 bases removed from V and 0 bases from J, the gap between germline ends came to 11 bases. The CDR3 is 15 residues long. Germline-derived CDR1 and CDR2 are MNHNY and SVGAGI (reference sequence). In DNA, the CDR3 is TGTGCCAGCAGGTGGGAGAGACCGAACACCGGGGAGCTGTTTTTT. As protein: CASRWERPNTGELFF.

This clonotype was seen a few times. The CDR3 DNA sequence: TGTGCCAGCAGCAGTGACAGAGATAACTATGGCTACACCTTC. This sequence encodes CASSSDRDNYGYTF. This chain uses TRBV13 with TRBJ1-2, with D possibly being TRBD1 (5 bases). The CDR3 runs 14 residues. Germline CDR1 is PRHDT and CDR2 is FYEKMQ (reference sequence). Trimming removed 5 bases from V and 1 base from J, with 11 bases in between.

This clonotype was seen a few times. V and J are TRBV2 and TRBJ1-2, with a possible D match to TRBD1 (6 bases). V gave up 6 bases and J gave up 4 bases, with 18 bases separating them. Per the germline V gene, CDR1 is SNHLY and CDR2 is FYNNEI. This CDR3 contains 15 residues. Here the CDR3 DNA reads TGTGCCAGCAGCCAAGACGGGACAACCTCCTATGGCTACACCTTC. Its protein product is CASSQDGTTSYGYTF.

In its sample, this clonotype was seen a few times. The rearrangement joins TRBV7-9 to TRBJ1-2; the match to TRBD1 covers 10 bases. Germline V lookup: CDR1 SEHNR, CDR2 FQNEAQ (reference sequence). The trim removed 3 bases at V and 5 bases at J, leaving 6 bases unmatched. This CDR3 region has 15 residues. CDR3 residues: CASSFVRDRGYGYTF. The CDR3 DNA follows: TGTGCCAGCAGCTTCGTCCGGGACAGGGGTTATGGCTACACCTTC.

This chain links TRBV28 with TRBJ2-7, with 8 bases that match TRBD1. Germline V gives CDR1 MDHEN, CDR2 SYDVKM. J lost 6 bases, V lost 2 bases, and 3 bases had no gene match. CDR3 size: 13 residues. The CDR3 DNA sequence: TGTGCCAGCAGTTTACGCGACAGGGGCGAGCAGTACTTC. Translated, it gives CASSLRDRGEQYF. The variable domain in full, with the rest retrieved from reference TRBV28 and TRBJ2-7, is DVKVTQSSRYLVKRTGEKVFLECVQDMDHENMFWYRQDPGLGLRLIYFSYDVKMKEKGDIPEGYSVSREKKERFSLILESASTNQTSMYLCASSLRDRGEQYFGPGTRLTVT.

This clonotype was seen more than once but under ten times. The chain employs TRBV7-8 and TRBJ2-7; D remains ambiguous. The CDR3 is made up of 11 amino acids. V was shortened by 8 bases and J by 4 bases, with 9 bases between the two germline ends. Per germline, CDR1 SGHVS and CDR2 FQNEAQ. In nucleotides, the CDR3 is TGTGCCAGCGGTAGTAGGTACGAGCAGTACTTC. Its translation: CASGSRYEQYF.

A note on this clonotype: The final CDR3 position lacks the conserved phenylalanine or tryptophan, pointing to a likely read error. The DNA is omitted, as the CDR3 cannot be located on it reliably, and the CDR3 follows TCRdb's listing. V and J are TRBV7-2 and TRBJ1-5; the table's D call TRBD1 went unverified against the DNA. Germline loops: CDR1 SGHTA, CDR2 FQGNSA. Inclusive of both ends, the CDR3 amounts to 17 amino acids. CDR3 protein: CASSASGTGALNQPQLL.

This chain joins TRBV13 and TRBJ1-1, with D unclear. V lost 3 bases to trimming and J lost 1 base, with 15 bases between them. CDR3 length equals 16 residues. Germline loops: CDR1 PRHDT, CDR2 FYEKMQ (reference sequence). CDR3 amino acids: CASSLVTARANTEAFF. CDR3 DNA sequence: TGTGCCAGCAGCTTGGTAACAGCGAGAGCGAACACTGAAGCTTTCTTT.

V is TRBV3-1 and J is TRBJ2-2, with TRBD2 identical over 11 bases. Germline assignment: CDR1 LGHDT and CDR2 YNNKEL (reference sequence). V lost 2 bases and J lost 4; bases outside the gene matches: 12. The CDR3 consists of 19 residues. DNA for the CDR3: TGTGCCAGCAGCCAACACGCCCTAGCGGGGGGCTTGGTCACCGGGGAGCTGTTTTTT. This encodes CASSQHALAGGLVTGELFF.

The rearrangement uses TRBV6-5 and TRBJ2-5; TRBD2 is a possible D gene (6 bases). The V end was cut by 0 bases, the J end by 4 bases, with 15 bases between. CDR3 length equals 16 residues. Per germline, CDR1 MNHEY and CDR2 SVGAGI. Written as DNA, the CDR3 is TGTGCCAGCAGTTACTCTCCGGGACCGGGAGTAGAGACCCAGTACTTC. It encodes CASSYSPGPGVETQYF.

This clonotype was seen a few times. This rearrangement joins TRBV14 to TRBJ1-1; 9 nucleotides align to TRBD1. Per germline, CDR1 SGHDN and CDR2 FVKESK. The CDR3 has 17 residues. V trimming: 2 bases; J trimming: 7 bases; junction bases outside the gene matches: 14. CDR3 in DNA: TGTGCCAGCAGCCAATGGGACAGGGTCAACATGAACGGTGAAGCTTTCTTT. Amino acid sequence: CASSQWDRVNMNGEAFF.